The sample holds many counts of the clone carrying this T cell receptor beta chain. Its antigen is undetermined. Sequential positive selection took CD4 T cells first, then CD8 T cells. Cells stained for CD3, CD4, CD8, CD45RA, CD27 and viability were sorted into four CD45RA/CD27 subsets. Germline V lookup: CDR1 SQVTM, CDR2 ANQGSEA. The CDR3 totals 13 residues. With V trimmed by 7 bases and J by 8 bases, 10 bases remained unmatched. The data were obtained in a study of naive and memory T cell subsets. An equimolar mix of two oligonucleotides served as the beta constant-region primer for TRBC1 and TRBC2. The ligated cDNA underwent four PCR rounds using SP2 and nested alpha and beta constant-region primers. TCRdb passed the UMI-ligation and nested PCR reads through MiXCR, listing each CDR3 protein once. The sample includes 70,000 to 95,000 distinct CDR3 sequences, roughly 7% of them seen just once. Study-level points and caveats: Over 85% of naive TCR sequences appeared only once, unlike memory subsets.

The chain joins TRBV29-1 to TRBJ1-4, with 7 nucleotides matching TRBD1. This clonotype was sampled from a human donor in good health. Specimen: central memory CD4+ T cells from blood. CDR3 bases: TGCAGCGCCTCGACAGGGAGAGGCGAAAAACTGTTTTTT. It is translated as CSASTGRGEKLFF.